The rows below give T cell receptor beta chains drawn from one sample of a study of cytomegalovirus exposure and HLA in healthy donors. The protocol was immunoSEQ multiplex PCR, while the TCRdb copy is restricted to in-frame clones and leaves out a portion. The data contain about 85,000 clones, 75% to 90% of them singletons. Sequencing was done on a sample of PBMCs. Every receptor here comes from a man in his fifties or sixties in good health and CMV-seropositive. CDR3s include the opening cysteine and the closing phenylalanine or tryptophan. D genes are given only for firm matches. Size is omitted from some rows. Given values are once, few, many or a class for expanded clones.

v_call	clone_size	j_call	d_call	cdr3_nt	cdr3_aa
TRBV2	NA	TRBJ2-1	TRBD1	TGTGCCAGCAACGACAGGGGGCAAACCAATGAGCAGTTCTTC	CASNDRGQTNEQFF
TRBV5-1	NA	TRBJ2-7	NA	TGCGCCAGCAGCTTGCAAACTCTCAACGAGCAGTACTTC	CASSLQTLNEQYF
TRBV30	NA	TRBJ2-5	NA	TGTGCCTGGAACAGGGATCAAGAGACCCAGTACTTC	CAWNRDQETQYF
TRBV10-3	NA	TRBJ2-1	NA	TGTGCCATCAGTGAAGTGAAGAGCTCCTACAATGAGCAGTTCTTC	CAISEVKSSYNEQFF
TRBV5-1	NA	TRBJ2-7	TRBD1	TGCGCCAGCAGTTTTGGGGGACAGGACGTCTCCTACGAGCAGTACTTC	CASSFGGQDVSYEQYF
TRBV7-8	NA	TRBJ2-1	NA	TGTGCCAGCAGCTCGCTTGAGAGCTCCTACAATGAGCAGTTCTTC	CASSSLESSYNEQFF
TRBV4-1	NA	TRBJ2-7	NA	TGCGCCAGCAGCTATCGGGACACCGTAAACGAGCAGTACTTC	CASSYRDTVNEQYF
TRBV5-6	NA	TRBJ2-2	TRBD2	TGTGCCAGCAGCTTAAGCAGCGGGAGGGTCCCCGGGGAGCTGTTTTTT	CASSLSSGRVPGELFF
TRBV13	NA	TRBJ1-1	NA	TGTGCCAGCAGCTTCCTCCGGGACGGGGGGCTGAACACTGAAGCTTTCTTT	CASSFLRDGGLNTEAFF
TRBV9	NA	TRBJ2-2	NA	TGTGCCAGCAGCACCCCCGCGGCCGGGGAGCTGTTTTTT	CASSTPAAGELFF
TRBV6-6	NA	TRBJ1-4	TRBD1	TGTGCCAGCACCCGGGACAGGGGAGTACCTAATGAAAAACTGTTTTTT	CASTRDRGVPNEKLFF
TRBV10-3	few	TRBJ1-5	NA	TGCGCCGGCGGGGATAGCAATCAGCCCCAGCATTTT	CAGGDSNQPQHF
TRBV6-1	few	TRBJ1-2	TRBD1	TGTGCCAGCAGTGGGACAGGTCGTGGCTACACCTTC	CASSGTGRGYTF
TRBV18	NA	TRBJ1-1	NA	TGTGCCAGCTCACCATTGTCAGAGAACACTGAAGCTTTCTTT	CASSPLSENTEAFF
TRBV30	NA	TRBJ1-5	NA	TGTGCCTGGAGTGGGCAGGGGAATCAGCCCCAGCATTTT	CAWSGQGNQPQHF
TRBV18	NA	TRBJ2-2	NA	TGTGCCAGCTCACCACCCCAGCGTACCGGGGAGCTGTTTTTT	CASSPPQRTGELFF
TRBV29-1	NA	TRBJ2-3	TRBD1	TGCAGCTTGGGACAGGGTACAGATACGCAGTATTTT	CSLGQGTDTQYF
TRBV4-1	NA	TRBJ2-4	NA	TGCGCCAGCAGCCCCCTAGCCCTAGCCAAAAACATTCAGTACTTC	CASSPLALAKNIQYF
TRBV7-9	NA	TRBJ2-3	NA	TGTGCCAGCAGCATCCCGGCACTAGGTCACGATACGCAGTATTTT	CASSIPALGHDTQYF
TRBV10-3	NA	TRBJ2-6	TRBD1	TGTGCCATCAGTGAGTCCGGGACAGGGTCTTCCCATAGGGCCAACGTCCTGACTTTC	CAISESGTGSSHRANVLTF
TRBV27	NA	TRBJ2-2	TRBD1	TGTGCCAGCAGTTCCTCCGGGACAGCAAACACCGGGGAGCTGTTTTTT	CASSSSGTANTGELFF
TRBV7-9	NA	TRBJ2-7	NA	TGTGCCAGCAGCCCGACACAGGGCTACGAGCAGCACTTC	CASSPTQGYEQHF
TRBV30	NA	TRBJ2-2	NA	TGTGCCTGGAGTGTAAAGACAGATGGGGAGCTGTTTTTT	CAWSVKTDGELFF
TRBV19	NA	TRBJ2-5	TRBD1	TGTGCCAGTAGTACCGGGACAGGGGGATTGGAGACCCAGTACTTC	CASSTGTGGLETQYF
TRBV4-1	NA	TRBJ2-3	TRBD2	TGCGCCAGCAGCCCTACCCGAGGACTAGCGGGAAGCACAGATACGCAGTATTTT	CASSPTRGLAGSTDTQYF
TRBV4-2	NA	TRBJ2-7	NA	TGTGCCAGCAGCCCCCACTTGGACAGTTCCTACGAGCAGTACTTC	CASSPHLDSSYEQYF
TRBV7-9	NA	TRBJ1-2	NA	TGTGCCAGCAGCTTAGCTGTACAGGATCCCTATGGCTACACCTTC	CASSLAVQDPYGYTF
TRBV1	NA	TRBJ1-3	NA	TGCACCAGCAGCCAGGTAAGGGGGCGCTCTGGAAACACCATATATTTT	CTSSQVRGRSGNTIYF
TRBV7-6	NA	TRBJ2-1	NA	TGTGCCAGCAGTCTACAGGGCTCCAGGGGCGACAATGAGCAGTTCTTC	CASSLQGSRGDNEQFF
TRBV7-8	NA	TRBJ2-7	NA	TGTGCCAGCAGCTTCCCCAGAGGTCAGGGTGTAACTAACGAGCAGTACTTC	CASSFPRGQGVTNEQYF
TRBV7-6	NA	TRBJ2-3	NA	TGTGCCAGCAGCTTCAGCCTTGGGACTCCAACAGATACGCAGTATTTT	CASSFSLGTPTDTQYF